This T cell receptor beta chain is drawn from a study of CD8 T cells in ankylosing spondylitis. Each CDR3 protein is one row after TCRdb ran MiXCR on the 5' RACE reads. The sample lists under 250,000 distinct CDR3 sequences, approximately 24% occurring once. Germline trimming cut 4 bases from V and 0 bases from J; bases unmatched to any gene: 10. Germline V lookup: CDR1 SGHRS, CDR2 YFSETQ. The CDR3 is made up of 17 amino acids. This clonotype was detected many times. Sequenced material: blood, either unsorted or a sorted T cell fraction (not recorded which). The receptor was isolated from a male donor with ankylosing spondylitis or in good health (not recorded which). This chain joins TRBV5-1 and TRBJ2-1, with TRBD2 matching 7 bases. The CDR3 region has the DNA TGCGCCAGCAGCCTAGAAATGCTAGCGGACTCCTACAATGAGCAGTTCTTC. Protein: CASSLEMLADSYNEQFF.